These 12 T cell receptor beta chains were all obtained from the same sample, sequenced in a study of identical twins. TCRdb reprocessed the 5' RACE reads via MiXCR and lists one record per CDR3 protein. The sample has some 230,000 distinct CDR3 sequences, 5.5% to 7.5% seen once; the top ten hold about 14%. In addition, the sample was reused for a study of T cells expressing NK-cell markers.

The sample comprised CD8+ T cells sorted from blood. The origin of the receptors is a woman under 30 in good health.

This clonotype was counted many times. The V gene is TRBV20-1, the J gene TRBJ2-5, with TRBD2 matching over 11 bases. Germline V CDR1 and CDR2: DFQATT, SNEGSKA (reference sequence). CDR3 length equals 16 residues. The J segment lost 0 bases and the V segment lost 6 bases, leaving 9 bases of the junction unmatched. The CDR3 loop reads CSAKKWTSGYQETQYF. The CDR3 DNA reads as TGCAGTGCCAAGAAGTGGACTAGCGGGTACCAAGAGACCCAGTACTTC.

This clonotype was detected a few times. This chain links TRBV10-3 with TRBJ1-2; no definite D call. The CDR3 is made up of 17 amino acids. The V and J ends lost 4 bases and 6 bases respectively, with 24 bases between them. CDR1 ENHRY and CDR2 SYGVKD come from the germline V gene. The CDR3 bases are TGTGCCATCAGTGGTCGGACCGAGGGCTCCCATAAAGATGGCTACACCTTC. Amino acid sequence: CAISGRTEGSHKDGYTF.

The rearrangement uses TRBV20-1 and TRBJ2-1; 10 bases are a match to TRBD1. Trimming at V came to 2 bases and at J to 4 bases, leaving 2 bases not matched to a gene. The germline CDR1 and CDR2 sequences are DFQATT and SNEGSKA (reference sequence). The CDR3 spans 14 residues. CDR3 bases: TGCAGTGCTAGATGGGGACAGGGGTACAATGAGCAGTTCTTC. This gives the protein CSARWGQGYNEQFF.

The chain carries TRBV12-3 or TRBV12-4 and TRBJ2-3, with D tentatively TRBD2 (6 bases). The length of the CDR3 is 16 residues. The V and J ends lost 5 bases and 6 bases respectively, with 21 bases between them. DNA for the CDR3: TGTGCCAGCAGTGTACGTCCTCGGCGGGGCCTTGATACGCAGTATTTT. Protein: CASSVRPRRGLDTQYF.

This clonotype was seen repeatedly, ten times or more. V gene TRBV7-9 combines with J gene TRBJ1-2; 9 nucleotides line up with TRBD1. The CDR3 has 17 amino acids. The germline gives CDR1 SEHNR, CDR2 FQNEAQ (reference sequence). J was trimmed by 5 bases and V by 5 bases; bases with no gene match: 15. The CDR3 DNA is TGTGCCAGCAGCGCGGGCCGGGACAGGGTCCCCTCTTATGGCTACACCTTC. It translates to CASSAGRDRVPSYGYTF.

This clonotype has ten or more counts. The gene calls are TRBV29-1 and TRBJ2-3; D is possibly TRBD2 (7 bases). Deletions cut 5 bases from V and 5 bases from J, with 17 bases between. The CDR3 sequence is 14 residues long. CDR1 and CDR2 (germline): SQVTM, ANQGSEA. DNA of the CDR3: TGCAGCGTTTTCGGCGGGGGCATGGTAGATACGCAGTATTTT. It translates to CSVFGGGMVDTQYF.

This clonotype has just a few counts. V gene TRBV30 combines with J gene TRBJ1-4, with TRBD1 matching over 7 bases. The junction had 7 bases not matched to a gene; V was cut back by 4 bases and J by 8 bases. The length of the CDR3 is 13 residues. Germline V gene data show CDR1 as GTSNPN and CDR2 as SVGIG (reference sequence). The CDR3 region is CAWIQTGEEKLFF. CDR3 sequence (DNA): TGTGCCTGGATCCAAACAGGGGAGGAAAAACTGTTTTTT.

This clonotype was seen more than once but under ten times. The rearrangement joins TRBV7-2 to TRBJ2-7, with TRBD2 matching 9 bases. This CDR3 is 16 amino acids long. Germline-derived CDR1 and CDR2 are SGHTA and FQGNSA. V lost 4 bases and J lost 0; bases outside the gene matches: 7. The CDR3 bases are TGTGCCAGCAGCTCCCGCTCTAGCGGGGTCTCCTACGAGCAGTACTTC. Its protein product is CASSSRSSGVSYEQYF.

The sample holds many counts of this clonotype. The chain joins TRBV12-3 or TRBV12-4 to TRBJ2-3, with 8 positions matching TRBD1. J lost 1 base, V lost 6 bases, and 3 bases had no gene match. The CDR3 sequence is 14 residues long. The CDR3 here is CASSLTGGTDTQYF. The CDR3 bases are TGTGCCAGCAGCCTGACAGGGGGCACAGATACGCAGTATTTT.

Only a few counts were recorded for this clonotype. CDR3 DNA: TGTGCCAGCAGCTTGGCAGGGGTGTCCTACAATGAGCAGTTCTTC. Translating gives CASSLAGVSYNEQFF. This sequence joins TRBV5-5 and TRBJ2-1, with a possible D match to TRBD1 (6 bases). V shed 0 bases and J shed 1 base, with 8 bases lying between them. The CDR3 contains 15 residues. Germline V gene sequence: CDR1 SGHKS, CDR2 YYEKEE (reference sequence).

This clonotype was seen repeatedly, ten times or more. This CDR3 reads CASSFLDISNYGYTF. The CDR3 coding sequence is TGCGCCAGCAGCTTCTTAGACATATCTAACTATGGCTACACCTTC. The J gene is TRBJ1-2, the V gene TRBV5-1, with D uncertain. Trimming stripped 2 bases from V and 0 bases from J, with 11 bases between. The CDR3 has 15 amino acids. From germline, CDR1 is SGHRS and CDR2 YFSETQ. The full variable domain, its missing parts supplied by reference TRBV5-1 and TRBJ1-2, is KAGVTQTPRYLIKTRGQQVTLSCSPISGHRSVSWYQQTPGQGLQFLFEYFSETQRNKGNFPGRFSGRQFSNSRSEMNVSTLELGDSALYLCASSFLDISNYGYTFGSGTRLTVV.

The V gene is TRBV7-6, the J gene TRBJ1-4; D uncertain. Germline V CDR1 and CDR2: SGHVS, FNYEAQ. V shed 4 bases and J shed 8 bases, with 8 bases lying between them. The CDR3 has 12 amino acids. The CDR3 DNA reads TGTGCCAGCAGCTGGGGAAGGGAAAAACTGTTTTTT. It codes for CASSWGREKLFF.